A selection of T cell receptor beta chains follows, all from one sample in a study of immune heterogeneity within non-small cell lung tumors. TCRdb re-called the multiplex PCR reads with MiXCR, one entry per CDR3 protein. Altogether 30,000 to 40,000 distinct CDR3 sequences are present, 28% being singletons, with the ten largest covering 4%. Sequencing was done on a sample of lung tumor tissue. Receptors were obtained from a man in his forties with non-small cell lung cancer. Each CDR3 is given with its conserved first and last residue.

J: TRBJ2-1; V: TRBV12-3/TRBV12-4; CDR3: CASSLTGEGQFF
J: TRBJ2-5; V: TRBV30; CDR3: CAWGRGMGYQETQYF
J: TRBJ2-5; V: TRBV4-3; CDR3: CASSSTGRVQETQYF
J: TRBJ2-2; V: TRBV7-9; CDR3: CASGAQNTGELFF
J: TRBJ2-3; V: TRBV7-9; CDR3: CASSPAADTQYF
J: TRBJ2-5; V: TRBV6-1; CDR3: CASSGNFPPKTQYF
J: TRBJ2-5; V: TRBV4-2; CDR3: CASSQASGGAETQYF
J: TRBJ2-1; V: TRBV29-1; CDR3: CSVESDFDEQFF
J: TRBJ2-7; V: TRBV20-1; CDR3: CSAVSPVSSYEQYF
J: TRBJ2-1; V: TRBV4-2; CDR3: CASSQVWSLRQQNEQFF
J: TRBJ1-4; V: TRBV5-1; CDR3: CASSSDSREKLFF
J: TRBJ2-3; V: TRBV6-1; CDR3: CASIPSAGPDTQYF
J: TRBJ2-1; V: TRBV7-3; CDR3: CASSLARGQYNEQFF
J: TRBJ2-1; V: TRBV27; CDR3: CASSIRGNEQFF
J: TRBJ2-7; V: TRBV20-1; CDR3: CSALTRASEQYF
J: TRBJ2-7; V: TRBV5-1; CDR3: CASSGDLRVADSYEQCF
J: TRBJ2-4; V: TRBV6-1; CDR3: CASSPKGGLSPNIQYF
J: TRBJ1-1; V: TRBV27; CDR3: CASLRGAEAFF
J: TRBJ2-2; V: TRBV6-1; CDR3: CASSEGSEYTGELFF
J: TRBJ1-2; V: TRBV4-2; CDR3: CASSQTGGDNHGYTF
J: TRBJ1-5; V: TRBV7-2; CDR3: CASSLQSNQPQHF
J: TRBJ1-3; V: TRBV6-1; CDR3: CASSLSPRDTGNTIYF
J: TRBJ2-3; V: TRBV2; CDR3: CASSEQLAGGHTQYF
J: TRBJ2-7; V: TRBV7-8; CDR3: CASCRRLATGEEQYF
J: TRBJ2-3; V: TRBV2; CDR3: CASTLAGTATQYF
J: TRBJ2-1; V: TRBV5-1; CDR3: CASSSGGSRTYNEQFF
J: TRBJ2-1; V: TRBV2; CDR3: CASSEKVLAGPGNEQFF
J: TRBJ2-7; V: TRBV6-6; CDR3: CASSYPTTSGSNEQYF
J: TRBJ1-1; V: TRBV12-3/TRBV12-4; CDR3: CASGKREGTEAFF
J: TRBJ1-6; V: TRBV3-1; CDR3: CASSQDLVLSSSYNSPLHF
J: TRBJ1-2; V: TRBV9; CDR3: CSSSRPRGEVNYGYTF
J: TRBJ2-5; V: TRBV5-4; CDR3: CASSLAGAQETQYF
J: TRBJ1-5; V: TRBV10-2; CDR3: CASSGGTGIYHQPQHF
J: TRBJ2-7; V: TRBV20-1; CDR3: CSARGQGYEQYF
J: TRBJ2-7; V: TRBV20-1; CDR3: CSARRGQGRHEQYF
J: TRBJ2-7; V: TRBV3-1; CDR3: CASSQAFGVRSGDYEQYF